These 32 T cell receptor beta chains were sequenced from one sample in a study of T cells after yellow fever vaccination. TCRdb reprocessed the 5' RACE reads via MiXCR and lists one record per CDR3 protein. The sample consists of some 260,000 distinct CDR3 sequences, roughly 5.6% of them appearing once. The sequenced sample was CD4+ T cells sorted from PBMCs, obtained on the day of the yellow fever booster vaccination. The receptor set was obtained from a young man who received the YFV17D yellow fever vaccine.

This rearrangement joins TRBV6-6 to TRBJ1-4, with D possibly TRBD1 on 6 matching bases. The V end lost 8 bases, the J end lost 2 bases, and 9 bases lay between the germline ends. This CDR3 comprises 13 residues. CDR1 is MNHNY, CDR2 SVGAGI, per germline (reference sequence). The CDR3 DNA reads TGTGCCAGCGAGGACAGCACTAATGAAAAACTGTTTTTT. This gives the protein CASEDSTNEKLFF.

CDR3 loop: CSARDDPLYYNEQFF. The CDR3 DNA sequence: TGCAGTGCTAGAGATGACCCCCTCTACTACAATGAGCAGTTCTTC. The V gene is TRBV20-1, the J gene TRBJ2-1; D is uncertain. The V gene lost 0 bases and the J gene lost 3 bases, with 12 bases spanning the gap. CDR3 size: 15 residues. Germline-derived CDR1 and CDR2 are DFQATT and SNEGSKA (reference sequence).

This chain links TRBV20-1 with TRBJ1-6; D perhaps matches TRBD1 (5 bases). CDR1 is DFQATT and CDR2 is SNEGSKA in the germline V gene (reference sequence). Trimming pared 6 bases from V and 9 bases from J, leaving 18 bases between. CDR3 size: 14 residues. In nucleotides, the CDR3 is TGCAGTGCGATTCACACAGGTGGGAGTTCACCCCTCCACTTT. Protein sequence: CSAIHTGGSSPLHF.

This clonotype showed up just a few times. J is TRBJ2-5 and V is TRBV12-3 or TRBV12-4; D ambiguous. V was shortened by 1 base and J by 5 bases, with 5 bases between the two germline ends. The length of the CDR3 is 12 residues. CDR3 in amino acids: CASSLGYETQYF. CDR3 coding DNA: TGTGCCAGCAGTTTAGGATACGAGACCCAGTACTTC.

This clonotype was counted a few times. The genes are TRBV7-2 and TRBJ2-7, with D unresolved. V lost 4 bases and J lost 3, with 1 base in between. This CDR3 contains 10 residues. The germline CDR1 and CDR2 sequences are SGHTA and FQGNSA. The CDR3 region has the DNA TGTGCCAGCAGCTACTACGAGCAGTACGTC. It encodes CASSYYEQYV.

The table lists this clonotype with a few counts. The chain recombines TRBV9 with TRBJ2-3, with D tentatively TRBD2 (6 bases). Germline-derived CDR1 and CDR2 are SGDLS and YYNGEE. The CDR3 loop spans 15 amino acids. V gave up 0 bases and J gave up 3 bases, with 11 bases separating them. The CDR3 DNA is TGTGCCAGCAGCGTAGATCGTGGGGGGACAGATACGCAGTATTTT. Protein: CASSVDRGGTDTQYF. Full variable domain (outside the CDR3, taken from reference TRBV9 and TRBJ2-3): DSGVTQTPKHLITATGQRVTLRCSPRSGDLSVYWYQQSLDQGLQFLIQYYNGEERAKGNILERFSAQQFPDLHSELNLSSLELGDSALYFCASSVDRGGTDTQYFGPGTRLTVL.

This clonotype has a count of ten or more. V gene TRBV7-9 combines with J gene TRBJ1-5; D not resolved. The CDR3 extends over 14 amino acids. The V gene lost 5 bases and the J gene lost 4 bases, with 12 bases spanning the gap. The germline V gene encodes CDR1 SEHNR and CDR2 FQNEAQ (reference sequence). The CDR3 DNA is TGTGCCAGCAGCCCTGGCTGGGCGAATCAGCCCCAGCATTTT. Translating it yields CASSPGWANQPQHF.

This clonotype appeared many times. The J gene is TRBJ2-3, the V gene TRBV6-5; tentatively, D is TRBD2 (6 bases). The CDR3 sequence is 12 residues long. Trimming stripped 10 bases from V and 4 bases from J, with 12 bases between. CDR1 and CDR2 (germline): MNHEY, SVGAGI. Written as DNA, the CDR3 is TGTGCCACCCGGGGGTTAGCAGATACGCAGTATTTT. Translated: CATRGLADTQYF.

The V and J genes are TRBV4-3 and TRBJ1-6; D not certain. Trimming removed 1 base at V and 7 bases at J, with 11 bases between. Germline lookup yields CDR1 LGHNA and CDR2 YSLEER. The CDR3 length is 15 residues. The CDR3 bases are TGCGCCAGCAGCCAAGGTGGCACAGAAAATTCACCCCTCCACTTT. It is translated as CASSQGGTENSPLHF.

This clonotype has a count of ten or more. The chain is built from TRBV4-1 and TRBJ1-6; D ambiguous. Germline V lookup: CDR1 MGHRA, CDR2 YSYEKL. V lost 1 base and J 5 bases, leaving 9 bases between the germline ends. This CDR3 is 15 amino acids long. CDR3 nucleotides: TGCGCCAGCAGCCAAGCGGGTTTAAATAATTCACCCCTCCACTTT. Its translation: CASSQAGLNNSPLHF.

The chain joins TRBV10-3 to TRBJ1-5; D is perhaps TRBD1 (5 bases). Trimming pared 6 bases from V and 6 bases from J, leaving 15 bases between. Germline-derived CDR1 and CDR2 are ENHRY and SYGVKD. This CDR3 is 14 amino acids long. The CDR3: CAIRETDTGQPQHF. The CDR3 DNA follows: TGTGCCATCAGGGAGACAGACACCGGTCAGCCCCAGCATTTT.

This clonotype came up many times. This chain connects TRBV6-2 or TRBV6-3 to TRBJ2-7, with D possibly matching TRBD1 (6 bases). Germline assignment: CDR1 MNHEY and CDR2 SVGEGT. The length of the CDR3 is 13 residues. Trimming took 4 bases from V and 0 from J, leaving 7 bases between them. In DNA form, the CDR3 reads TGTGCCAGCAGTTGGGACAACTCCTACGAGCAGTACTTC. This sequence encodes CASSWDNSYEQYF.

The rearrangement links TRBV28 to TRBJ1-2, with TRBD1 as a possible D gene (5 bases). CDR1 and CDR2 from the germline V gene are MDHEN and SYDVKM. V lost 2 bases and J 8 bases, leaving 15 bases between the germline ends. The CDR3 consists of 14 residues. The CDR3 DNA sequence: TGTGCCAGCAGTTTACAACAAGGGGATGGCGGCTACACCTTC. This sequence encodes CASSLQQGDGGYTF.

V gene TRBV20-1 combines with J gene TRBJ2-3, with 10 bases that match TRBD2. This CDR3 is built from 20 residues. Trimming at V came to 2 bases and at J to 1 base, leaving 18 bases not matched to a gene. Germline V lookup: CDR1 DFQATT, CDR2 SNEGSKA (reference sequence). The CDR3 region has the DNA TGCAGTGCTAGACCCCGAGGCCTAGCGGGGGCCTTTTTTGGCACAGATACGCAGTATTTT. Translating gives CSARPRGLAGAFFGTDTQYF.

For this clonotype: An end of the junction differs from the germline gene, which may be a read error. The DNA of the CDR3 is TGTGCCAGTAGGATAGTTCCCGGCCAACTCTACGAGCAGTACTTC. Residues: CASRIVPGQLYEQYF. The chain is built from TRBV19 and TRBJ2-7; no clear D gene. There are 15 residues in the CDR3. Germline V gene data show CDR1 as LNHDA and CDR2 as SQIVND (reference sequence).

The chain is built from TRBV20-1 and TRBJ2-5, with 11 bases aligning to TRBD1. The CDR3 sequence is 16 residues long. CDR1 DFQATT and CDR2 SNEGSKA come from the germline V gene (reference sequence). The V gene end was trimmed by 3 bases and the J gene end by 4 bases; junction bases not matched to a gene: 10. The CDR3 DNA is TGCAGTGCTAGTAGAGGTGCGGGGACAGGGGGAGAGACCCAGTACTTC. It codes for CSASRGAGTGGETQYF.

The chain couples TRBV20-1 to TRBJ2-5, with 13 bases lining up with TRBD2. The germline CDR1 and CDR2 sequences are DFQATT and SNEGSKA (reference sequence). V shed 6 bases, J shed 5 bases, and the junction held 6 bases outside the gene matches. The CDR3 extends over 14 amino acids. As DNA, the CDR3 is TGCAGTGCGGCGACTAGCGGGGGGAAGGAGACCCAGTACTTC. This encodes CSAATSGGKETQYF.

V usage is TRBV20-1 and J usage is TRBJ1-1; D perhaps matches TRBD1 (5 bases). Germline assignment: CDR1 DFQATT and CDR2 SNEGSKA (reference sequence). V lost 0 bases and J lost 6, with 11 bases in between. This CDR3 has 13 amino acids. The CDR3 is CSARDSRDPEAFF. In DNA form, the CDR3 reads TGCAGTGCTAGAGATTCCAGGGACCCTGAAGCTTTCTTT.

J is TRBJ1-1 and V is TRBV7-2, with D hard to call. CDR1 and CDR2 from the germline V gene are SGHTA and FQGNSA. This CDR3 contains 14 residues. Trimming pared 3 bases from V and 4 bases from J, leaving 12 bases between. The DNA for the CDR3 is TGTGCCAGCAGCTTCGATATCCGGGGCACTGAAGCTTTCTTT. Its protein product is CASSFDIRGTEAFF.

This chain connects TRBV9 to TRBJ2-7; D may be TRBD1 (5 bases). Germline loops: CDR1 SGDLS, CDR2 YYNGEE. The CDR3 runs to 14 residues. V dropped 4 bases and J dropped 0 bases, with 11 bases sitting between them. The CDR3 is CASSRGQLSYEQYF. The DNA of the CDR3 is TGTGCCAGCAGCCGCGGACAACTCTCCTACGAGCAGTACTTC.

This clonotype has ten or more counts. V is TRBV7-9 and J is TRBJ1-1; D is undetermined. Germline V gene data show CDR1 as SEHNR and CDR2 as FQNEAQ (reference sequence). The CDR3 covers 13 residues. V lost 4 bases and J 3 bases, leaving 9 bases between the germline ends. For the CDR3, the DNA is TGTGCCAGCAGCTCAAACACCTACACTGAAGCTTTCTTT. Amino acids: CASSSNTYTEAFF. Complete variable domain (other parts from reference TRBV7-9 and TRBJ1-1): DTGVSQNPRHKITKRGQNVTFRCDPISEHNRLYWYRQTLGQGPEFLTYFQNEAQLEKSRLLSDRFSAERPKGSFSTLEIQRTEQGDSAMYLCASSSNTYTEAFFGQGTRLTVV.

Only a few counts were recorded for this clonotype. The chain uses TRBV27 and TRBJ1-5, with a possible D match to TRBD1 (5 bases). The germline gives CDR1 MNHEY, CDR2 SMNVEV (reference sequence). CDR3 length: 10 amino acids. The germline V and J ends were trimmed by 11 bases and 4 bases, with 6 bases remaining between them. The CDR3 loop reads CAGGNQPQHF. CDR3 nucleotide sequence: TGTGCCGGGGGAAATCAGCCCCAGCATTTT.

There are many counts of this clonotype. This chain uses TRBV5-1 with TRBJ1-4; D is perhaps TRBD1 (5 bases). Germline V gene sequence: CDR1 SGHRS, CDR2 YFSETQ. The length of the CDR3 is 16 residues. Trimming stripped 0 bases from V and 5 bases from J, with 14 bases between. The CDR3 DNA is TGCGCCAGCAGCTTGGGGACATCCCGGCGAAATGAAAAACTGTTTTTT. The encoded protein is CASSLGTSRRNEKLFF.

Many counts were recorded for this clonotype. This chain uses TRBV4-3 with TRBJ2-5, with a possible D match to TRBD1 (6 bases). Looked up from germline, CDR1 is LGHNA and CDR2 is YSLEER. Deletions cut 8 bases from V and 1 base from J, with 11 bases between. The CDR3 is 13 residues long. In nucleotides, the CDR3 is TGCGCCAGCGGGAAGGACAGCCAAGAGACCCAGTACTTC. Its protein is CASGKDSQETQYF.

This clonotype has just a few counts. The V and J genes are TRBV29-1 and TRBJ1-2; D is unclear. The V gene lost 6 bases and the J gene lost 8 bases, with 16 bases spanning the gap. Germline CDR1 reads SQVTM; CDR2 reads ANQGSEA. The CDR3 has 12 amino acids. Here the CDR3 DNA reads TGCAGCGTGAAGGCGGGAGTGGGAGGCTACACCTTC. Translated, it gives CSVKAGVGGYTF.

This clonotype was found a few times. This rearrangement joins TRBV11-2 to TRBJ1-2; no reliable D call. V was trimmed by 4 bases and J by 9 bases, leaving 12 bases between them. The CDR3 runs to 12 residues. Germline CDR1 reads SGHAT; CDR2 reads FQNNGV. The CDR3 protein is CASSSEMGSYTF. The CDR3 DNA is TGTGCCAGCAGCTCTGAAATGGGAAGCTACACCTTC. The full variable domain, with the rest looked up from reference TRBV11-2 and TRBJ1-2, is EAGVAQSPRYKIIEKRQSVAFWCNPISGHATLYWYQQILGQGPKLLIQFQNNGVVDDSQLPKDRFSAERLKGVDSTLKIQPAKLEDSAVYLCASSSEMGSYTFGSGTRLTVV.

This clonotype was counted between two and nine times. The chain combines TRBV6-5 with TRBJ1-1, with D perhaps matching TRBD1 (6 bases). V lost 0 bases and J 0 bases, leaving 11 bases between the germline ends. The CDR3 runs to 16 residues. CDR1 is MNHEY and CDR2 is SVGAGI in the germline V gene. DNA of the CDR3: TGTGCCAGCAGTTACTCTGGACAGCCTATGAACACTGAAGCTTTCTTT. This gives the protein CASSYSGQPMNTEAFF.

A few counts support this clonotype. V is TRBV5-1 and J is TRBJ2-1, with 9 bases aligning to TRBD2. This CDR3 spans 15 amino acids. The germline V gene has CDR1 SGHRS and CDR2 YFSETQ. J lost 4 bases, V lost 2 bases, and 4 bases had no gene match. For the CDR3, the DNA is TGCGCCAGCAGCTTAAAGCGGGGGGTTTACAATGAGCAGTTCTTC. It is translated as CASSLKRGVYNEQFF.

This chain joins TRBV20-1 and TRBJ1-1; 9 bases align to TRBD1. Losses at the gene ends were 0 bases for V and 4 bases for J; bases not matched to a gene: 6. This CDR3 is 15 amino acids long. CDR1 is DFQATT, CDR2 SNEGSKA, per germline (reference sequence). Written as DNA, the CDR3 is TGCAGTGCTAGAGATCTGAGACAGGGGGTCACTGAAGCTTTCTTT. It translates to CSARDLRQGVTEAFF.

This clonotype was detected only a few times. The chain couples TRBV6-5 to TRBJ2-1; D remains ambiguous. The CDR3 sequence is 11 residues long. Germline V gene sequence: CDR1 MNHEY, CDR2 SVGAGI. V was shortened by 5 bases and J by 6 bases, with 5 bases between the two germline ends. In DNA, the CDR3 is TGTGCCAGCAGTACAACCAATGAGCAGTTCTTC. It codes for CASSTTNEQFF.

The rearrangement joins TRBV14 to TRBJ2-5; TRBD2 matches at 11 bases. Trimming removed 3 bases from V and 0 bases from J; junction bases left unmatched: 6. Germline V gives CDR1 SGHDN, CDR2 FVKESK. This CDR3 has 17 residues. CDR3 amino acids: CASSQRLAGTYQETQYF. CDR3 sequence (DNA): TGTGCCAGCAGCCAGCGACTAGCGGGGACGTACCAAGAGACCCAGTACTTC. Combining the CDR3 with reference TRBV14 and TRBJ2-5 gives the whole variable domain EAGVTQFPSHSVIEKGQTVTLRCDPISGHDNLYWYRRVMGKEIKFLLHFVKESKQDESGMPNNRFLAERTGGTYSTLKVQPAELEDSGVYFCASSQRLAGTYQETQYFGPGTRLLVL.

This clonotype showed up many times. This chain joins TRBV24-1 and TRBJ2-2, with TRBD2 as a possible D gene (7 bases). Germline V gene lookup returns CDR1 KGHDR and CDR2 SFDVKD. This CDR3 comprises 16 residues. V was pared by 0 bases and J by 5 bases, with 12 bases between. The chain's CDR3 is CATSDLRRGGTGELFF. The CDR3 nucleotides read TGTGCCACCAGTGATTTGCGCAGGGGAGGGACCGGGGAGCTGTTTTTT.